Below, one T cell receptor beta chain is given with its context. Its target is unknown. One end of the junction fails to match germline, which may point to a read error. The data are from a study of cytomegalovirus exposure and HLA in healthy donors. Study results and limitations: The authors later found TCR association rates varying by HLA locus, with DRB1 most and HLA-C fewest.

Germline V gene data show CDR1 as SEHNR and CDR2 as FQNEAQ (reference sequence). The CDR3 consists of 11 residues. Primers included in the PCR were 60 Vbeta and 13 Jbeta primers. Repertoires were generated with immunoSEQ multiplex PCR, while TCRdb's copy carries only in-frame clones and drops some. This sample yields about 100,000 clones, of which less than 85% are seen a single time; 2.5% to 3% belongs to the top ten. Sequencing was done on a sample of PBMCs. This clonotype was obtained from a man aged 35-49 years in good health and CMV-seronegative. The rearrangement uses TRBV7-9 and TRBJ1-3, with no clear D. CDR3 sequence (DNA): TGTTCCAGCAGCGAGGGAGGCACCATATATTTT. Its translation: CSSSEGGTIYF.